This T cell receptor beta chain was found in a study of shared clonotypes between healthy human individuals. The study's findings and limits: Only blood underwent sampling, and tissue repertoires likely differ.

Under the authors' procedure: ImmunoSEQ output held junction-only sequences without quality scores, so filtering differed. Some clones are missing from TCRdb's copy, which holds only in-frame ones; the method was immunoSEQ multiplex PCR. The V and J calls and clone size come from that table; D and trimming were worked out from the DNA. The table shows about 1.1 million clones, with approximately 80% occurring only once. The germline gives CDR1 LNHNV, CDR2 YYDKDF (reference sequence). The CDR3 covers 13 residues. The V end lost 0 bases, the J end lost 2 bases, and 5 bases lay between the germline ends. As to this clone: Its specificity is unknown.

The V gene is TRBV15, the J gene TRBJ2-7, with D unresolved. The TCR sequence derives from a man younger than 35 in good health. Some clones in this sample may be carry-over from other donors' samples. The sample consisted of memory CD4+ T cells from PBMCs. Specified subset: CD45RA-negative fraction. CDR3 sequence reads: CATSRDVTYEQYF. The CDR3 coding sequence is TGTGCCACCAGCAGAGATGTTACCTACGAGCAGTACTTC.